This T cell receptor (beta chain) comes out of a study of OX40 agonist ivuxolimab in advanced cancers. Study-level information: The study treated patients with ivuxolimab, an agonistic anti-OX40 (CD134) antibody. A mean age of around 63 years, range about 20 to 85, was recorded, and 82.7% were male.

TCRdb's copy holds only in-frame clones and misses some; the assay was immunoSEQ multiplex PCR. In the table there are approximately 73,000 clones, 86% of which are singletons. This CDR3 comprises 14 residues. V lost 4 bases, J lost 4 bases, and 14 bases lay in between. Germline V gene sequence: CDR1 SGHRS, CDR2 YFSETQ. Source: CD4+ or CD8+ T cells sorted from blood, taken in a trial of the OX40 agonist ivuxolimab. The source of this sequence is an adult with an advanced solid tumor such as melanoma, head and neck, liver or kidney cancer. The chain carries TRBV5-1 and TRBJ2-5; D unresolved. CDR3 residues: CASSLWETSETQYF. Written as DNA, the CDR3 is TGCGCCAGCAGCCTTTGGGAAACTTCAGAGACCCAGTACTTC.